This TCR beta chain appears in the sequencing data of a study of long-term antiretroviral therapy in people with HIV (dated by TCRdb to between 2021 and 2023). About the investigation overall: The earliest samples were collected roughly a decade before the 2015 WHO recommendation for immediate ART, at a time when ART was usually postponed until CD4 counts fell. No cross-contamination during QIAcube processing turned up in test extractions that ran a monoclonal T-cell line alongside 33 polyclonal samples. A total of some 200 cryopreserved PBMC samples came from a few dozen adults with confirmed HIV infection and were collected serially over a mean of about six years (range 1-12). A retrospective serial study tested whether changes in peripheral blood TRB repertoire composition and diversity were associated with ART initiation and durable HIV suppression. Of the approximately 30 participants with HIV, roughly twelve were female. Results the study describes overall, beyond this receptor: Because cell numbers in pre-ART samples were limited, unsorted PBMC were profiled instead of sorted CD4+ and CD8+ T cells. Expanded TRB clones identified before ART initiation dominated the repertoire across all time points, though the dominance fluctuated and decreased in many PLHIV after ART. Since PBMC availability was limited, sequencing covered only the TCR beta chain, with no alpha chain pairing. Compared with controls, HIV repertoires had narrower CDR3 length ranges, and the network structure pointed to an antigen-experienced repertoire that shifted only slightly toward naive after ART. The samples were dated from about 2004 to 2017, and the ART regimens that were used may be less effective than current ART regimens. Starting ART was linked to a significant rise in TRB diversity, yet even after long-term ART the diversity remained significantly lower than in transplant donor controls. No data were available on ART adherence, viral resistance or therapy changes, limiting inferences about post-ART repertoire changes.

Participants were included only if at least one PBMC sample before ART initiation and at least two post-ART samples were available. All participants with HIV were treated in the United States of America. Cryopreserved samples of about 1-10 million PBMC were thawed and washed before DNA extraction. At the time of the earliest PBMC sample for each participant with HIV, ages ranged from roughly 23 to 60 years. PBMC samples were contributed by each participant from 1-4 timepoints before ART initiation and 2-8 timepoints after ART initiation, with a median of 7 samples. For every participant, serial HIV viral load, CD4+ T-cell count, ART history and demographic data were obtained. Genomic DNA was extracted from unsorted PBMC with a Qiagen kit on a QIAcube, processed in batches of 12 samples. The immunoSEQ hsTCRB v3.0 assay was used at survey level resolution to sequence the TRB variable region. TRB sequencing targeted a depth of about 40,000-55,000 T-cell genomes per sample. Pooled TRB libraries were sequenced on an Illumina MiSeq with a v3 150-cycle kit. The published analysis was carried out like this. Repertoire analysis was performed in R inside a reproducible Nextflow workflow that covered QC, data transformation and analysis. LymphoSeq2, an R package for AIRR-Seq data exploration, was used to implement custom analyses. A handful of samples that produced fewer than 5000 total TRB sequences were removed, so approximately 170 HIV repertoires were analyzed. Of the 188 retained HIV repertoires, 55 to 60 were collected before and more than 120 after ART initiation. Repertoires were downsampled to 5000 TRB nucleotide sequences, with summary statistics averaged over 100 downsampling iterations. Only TRB sequences with CDR3 regions of at least seven amino acids were retained for analysis. Two measures captured diversity: a Shannon entropy-derived clonality score and the Gini coefficient. In the repertoire networks, any two of the top 5000 CDR3 amino acid sequences were connected whenever the two sequences differed by an edit distance of one. Antigen specificity groups and MHC restriction were predicted for TRB CDR3 amino acid sequences with GLIPH2. To flag known associations with CMV, EBV, HIV or tissue antigens, CDR3 amino acid sequences were compared against VDJdb and McPAS-TCR. Pre-ART, post-ART and control groups were compared with Wilcoxon signed-rank tests and Holm-Bonferroni correction. TCRdb provides this immuneACCESS table in a form limited to in-frame rearrangements. Some clones are lacking; in checked studies, under half of them reflect an unresolved V gene, and why the rest are absent is not known. From that table come the V and J calls and clone size; the DNA was used to work out D and trimming. The sample table records some 10,000 clones; roughly 76% of these occur just once. The ten largest clonotypes hold 15% to 20% of the sample.

A few counts support this clone. Its antigen specificity is not known. The input lacks base qualities; no much larger clone sits a single base away. Sequencing was performed on unsorted PBMCs, taken at the start of antiretroviral therapy, before treatment. This receptor was obtained from a man aged 25 to 40 with HIV.

The DNA sequence is given as TGTGCCAGCAGAGTGACAGCTTATAGCAATCAGCCCCAGCATTTT. Protein translation: CASRVTAYSNQPQHF. Recombination joined TRBV6-1 with TRBJ1-5; the D gene is perhaps TRBD1, from 5 matching bases. The CDR3 has 15 amino acids, counting the end cysteine and phenylalanine. Just CDR3 DNA is preserved here, 45 bases in frame from base 1. CDR1 and CDR2 (MNHNS, SASEGT) derive from the germline V gene. V is shortened by 6 bases, J by 0 bases, and the region joining them spans 12 bases.